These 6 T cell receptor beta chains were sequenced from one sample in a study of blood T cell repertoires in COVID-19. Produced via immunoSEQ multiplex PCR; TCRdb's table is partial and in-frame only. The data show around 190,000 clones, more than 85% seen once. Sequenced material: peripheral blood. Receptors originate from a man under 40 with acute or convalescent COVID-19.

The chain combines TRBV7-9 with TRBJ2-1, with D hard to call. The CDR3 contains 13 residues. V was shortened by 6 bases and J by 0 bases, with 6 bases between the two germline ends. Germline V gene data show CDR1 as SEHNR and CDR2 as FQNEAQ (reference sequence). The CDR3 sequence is CASRADSYNEQFF. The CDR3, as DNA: TGTGCCAGCAGGGCAGACTCCTACAATGAGCAGTTCTTC.

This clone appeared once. The CDR3 nucleotides read TGTGCCAGCTCACCTAACAGGGAGACCCAGTACTTC. Translation gives CASSPNRETQYF. The chain couples TRBV18 to TRBJ2-5; weak D call: TRBD1 (5 bases). CDR3 length equals 12 residues. The germline gives CDR1 KGHSH, CDR2 LQKENI. V was cut by 3 bases and J by 5 bases, with 7 bases left in between.

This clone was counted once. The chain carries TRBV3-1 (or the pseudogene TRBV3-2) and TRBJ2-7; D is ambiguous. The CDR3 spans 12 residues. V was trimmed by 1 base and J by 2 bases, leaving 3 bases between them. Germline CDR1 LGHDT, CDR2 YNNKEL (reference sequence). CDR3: CASSQATYEQYF. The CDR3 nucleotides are TGTGCCAGCAGCCAAGCCACCTACGAGCAGTACTTC.

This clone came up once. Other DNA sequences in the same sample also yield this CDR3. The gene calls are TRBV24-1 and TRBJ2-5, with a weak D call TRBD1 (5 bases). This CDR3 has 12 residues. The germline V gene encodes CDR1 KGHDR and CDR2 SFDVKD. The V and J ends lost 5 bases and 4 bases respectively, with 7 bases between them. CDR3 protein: CATSGGGETQYF. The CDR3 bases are TGTGCCACCAGTGGGGGCGGAGAGACCCAGTACTTC.

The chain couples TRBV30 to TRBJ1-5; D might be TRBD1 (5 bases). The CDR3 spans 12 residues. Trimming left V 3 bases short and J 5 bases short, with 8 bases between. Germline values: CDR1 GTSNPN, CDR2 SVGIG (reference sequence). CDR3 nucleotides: TGTGCCTGGAGGGCCAGGGATCAGCCCCAGCATTTT. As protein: CAWRARDQPQHF.

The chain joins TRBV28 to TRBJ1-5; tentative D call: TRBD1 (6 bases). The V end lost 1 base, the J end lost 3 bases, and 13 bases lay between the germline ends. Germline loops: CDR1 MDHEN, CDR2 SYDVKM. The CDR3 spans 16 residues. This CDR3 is CASSLLGDKPNQPQHF. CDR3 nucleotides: TGTGCCAGCAGTTTATTGGGGGACAAACCCAATCAGCCCCAGCATTTT.